This T cell receptor beta chain was observed in a study of metastatic and nonmetastatic thyroid tumors (dated by TCRdb to the early 2020s). The study in broad terms: Repertoires were compared across peripheral blood and tumor or nodule tissue samples from malignant and benign thyroid patients.

The CDR3 runs 13 residues from the cysteine to the phenylalanine. Only the CDR3 DNA is retained, 39 bases long and in frame from the first base. Based on the germline V gene, the CDR1 and CDR2 sequences are KGHDR and SFDVKD. The junction shows trimming of 9 bases on V and 8 bases on J, plus 16 bases between the germline ends. The protocol used for the library was PCR. The data were produced on an Illumina HiSeq 4000. High-throughput sequencing was used to profile the CDR3 region of the TCR beta-chain in every patient. From the authors' description of their analysis: The researchers built a classifier to tell apart papillary thyroid cancer patients with distant metastasis, based on CDR3 differences among clinicopathological groups. Repertoire diversity was assessed with the Shannon index, and tumor-blood repertoire similarity with the Morisita-Horn index. Through fastp at Q25 and MiXCR, TCRdb rebuilt clones from the public reads, retaining in-frame beta chains. TCRdb, not the original authors, processed these V and J calls. Present in this sample are 18,000 or so clones, less than 35% of which were seen just once. About 12% of the sample lies in the top ten.

No treatment had been received by any patient before thyroid surgery. Using T-cell receptor beta sequencing, the researchers looked back retrospectively at clinical samples from patients, gathered between the early 2010s and the late 2010s. Broader findings and caveats from the paper: In both blood and tumor samples, TCR beta diversity was reported to be significantly higher in malignant tumors than in benign nodules.

In the case of this clone: The antigen it binds to is not known. It has no much larger one-base neighbor in the sample; base qualities were not kept.

This receptor was taken from a female donor with papillary thyroid cancer or a benign thyroid nodule (not recorded which). Some clones in this sample may be carry-over from other donors' samples. The sequenced sample was tumor tissue. In this chain, TRBV24-1 is recombined with TRBJ2-1, with TRBD1 perhaps the D gene, on 6 matching bases. The nucleotide sequence reads as follows: TGTGCCACCGGAAGAGGGGGTGCTTATGAGCAGTTCTTC. Translation gives CATGRGGAYEQFF.